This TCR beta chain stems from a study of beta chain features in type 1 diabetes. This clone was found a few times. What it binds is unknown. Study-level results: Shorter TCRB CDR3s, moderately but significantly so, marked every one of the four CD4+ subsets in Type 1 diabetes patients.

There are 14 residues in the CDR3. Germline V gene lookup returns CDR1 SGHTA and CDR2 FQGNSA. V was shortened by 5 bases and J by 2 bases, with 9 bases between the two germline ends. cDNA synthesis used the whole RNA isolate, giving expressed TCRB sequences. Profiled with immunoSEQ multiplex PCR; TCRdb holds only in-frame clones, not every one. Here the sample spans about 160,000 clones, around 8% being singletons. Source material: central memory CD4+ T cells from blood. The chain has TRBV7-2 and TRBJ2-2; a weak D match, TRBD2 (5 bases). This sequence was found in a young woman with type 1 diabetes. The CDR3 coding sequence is TGTGCCAGCAGCCCCGGACTCAACACCGGGGAGCTGTTTTTT. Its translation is CASSPGLNTGELFF.